Following are 3 T cell receptor beta chains from one sample sequenced in a study of molecular identifiers for immune sequencing clone quantification. TCRdb reprocessed the PCR reads with MiXCR, giving one entry per CDR3 protein. Counted here are around 70,000 distinct CDR3 sequences, around 20% occurring once; the ten biggest clones make up roughly 1.6%. Sample: naive CD8+ T cells from blood, with Jurkat cell RNA spiked in. Stated subset: FACS-sorted CD8+CD4-CCR7+CD45RA+ naive T cells. The receptors originated from a human donor in good health. Some libraries in this study had Jurkat cell RNA spiked in.

This clonotype was detected many times. The chain combines TRBV6-1 with TRBJ2-3, with 9 bases aligning to TRBD1. The CDR3 has 15 amino acids. Trimming at V came to 4 bases and at J to 3 bases, leaving 5 bases not matched to a gene. Germline loops: CDR1 MNHNS, CDR2 SASEGT. The CDR3 spells CASSGTGGGTDTQYF. Written as DNA, the CDR3 is TGTGCCAGCAGTGGCACAGGGGGCGGGACAGATACGCAGTATTTT.

A word on this clonotype: A much larger clone sits a single nucleotide away, making a read error possible. The chain links TRBV5-6 to TRBJ1-2; D gene ambiguous. Trimming removed 3 bases from V and 4 bases from J, with 13 bases in between. This CDR3 is 14 amino acids long. Germline-derived CDR1 and CDR2 are SGHDT and YYEEEE. Here the CDR3 reads CASSWRSVSYGYTF. DNA of the CDR3: TGTGCCAGCAGCTGGAGGAGCGTCAGCTATGGCTACACCTTC.

The rearrangement links TRBV7-9 to TRBJ2-7; tentatively, D is TRBD1 (5 bases). CDR3 length: 13 amino acids. V lost 5 bases and J lost 3, with 11 bases in between. Germline V lookup: CDR1 SEHNR, CDR2 FQNEAQ (reference sequence). DNA for the CDR3: TGTGCCAGCAGCCAATACGACAGCTACGAGCAGTACTTC. Translating it yields CASSQYDSYEQYF.